This TCR beta chain was found in a study of shared clonotypes between healthy human individuals. Germline CDR1 reads MNHEY; CDR2 reads SMNVEV (reference sequence). The CDR3 runs to 15 residues. Unmatched junction bases numbered 6, after V lost 5 bases and J lost 7 bases. Terminally differentiated effector memory CD45RA+ cells were left out of the naive CD8 fraction, which was CD45RO-negative and positively selected for CCR7. The authors split each subset's genomic DNA evenly across several immunoSEQ plates. The data were produced by immunoSEQ multiplex PCR, yet TCRdb's version contains in-frame clones alone and is incomplete. The data hold some 2,000,000 clones, with approximately 94% observed a single time.

The clonotype comes from a man aged 18-30 years in good health. The chain links TRBV27 to TRBJ1-6, with 9 bases identical to TRBD1. The sample taken for sequencing was naive CD8+ T cells sorted from blood. This CDR3 reads CASSISGQGNSPLHF. The CDR3 coding sequence is TGTGCCAGCAGTATCTCGGGACAGGGCAATTCACCCCTCCACTTT.